This record concerns one T cell receptor beta chain sequence. Its cognate antigen is unknown. Germline and junction disagree at one end, which may indicate a read error. Germline V CDR1 and CDR2: LNHDA, SQIVND (reference sequence). CDR3 size: 13 residues. cDNA molecules carried unique molecular identifiers, and template switching added a universal primer site. TCRdb analysed the 5' RACE reads with MiXCR anew, one entry per CDR3 protein. The sample holds hundreds of thousands of distinct CDR3 sequences; 6.5% to 9.5% are singletons and the top ten take 2.1%. The sample is drawn from a study of identical twins. Findings and limits, study-wide: Researchers reported excess low generation probability among twin-shared out-of-frame alpha sequences. Without tracking the same donors, conclusions rested on cross-sectional statistical analysis.

These same records also appear under a second study, on yellow fever vaccine responses in identical twins. This second report adds: Among the twins, the vaccine T cell response reportedly seemed partly convergent and partly personalized.

The rearrangement uses TRBV19 and TRBJ1-5; D is unresolved. Material: memory (CD45RO+) T cells sorted from blood. The sequence came from a young woman in good health. This chain's CDR3 is CASSKSGMTGRDF. DNA of the CDR3: TGTGCCAGTAGTAAGTCAGGCATGACTGGGAGAGATTTT.